Listed here is a single TCR beta chain. The target of this receptor is not known. Per-base quality was not reported, and no clone a single base away is much larger than it. This specimen comes from a study of T cells after yellow fever vaccination (dated by TCRdb to between 2018 and 2021). With regard to the full study: The SMART-Seq v4 Ultra Low Input RNA kit was used to prepare libraries from fractions with low cell numbers. Blood was collected at multiple timepoints before and after primary and secondary immunization, and bulk PBMC replicates and cell subsets were isolated. Bulk TCR alpha and beta repertoires were sequenced longitudinally to track T-cell clones before and after primary and booster YFV17D yellow fever vaccination. The cohort comprised two healthy male donors, one aged 18 to 30 and one aged 30 to 39 years. Paper-wide results and their limitations: Computational filtering was needed because FACS-sorted repertoires could contain abundant contaminating clonotypes from the bulk population. After the booster, most clones that had expanded after primary vaccination were detected again (over 95% of CD4 and around nine tenths of CD8), suggesting broad maintenance of memory. Because only a couple of donors were included in the study, the extent to which the findings can be generalized is limited. A small fraction of clonotypes showed up in both the CD4 and CD8 compartments, probably as a result of convergent recombination. The secondary T-cell response was weaker than the primary response but faster, peaking on day 5 instead of day 15.

Synthesis of TCR cDNA relied on 5'RACE template switching, a step that introduced a universal primer site along with unique molecular identifiers. Priming of cDNA synthesis was performed from both the TCR alpha and TCR beta constant segments. Two PCR steps were used to amplify libraries, with sample barcodes and sequencing adapters being added in the second step. Sequencing of libraries was performed on Illumina HiSeq 2500 (2x100 bp) or NovaSeq (2x150 bp). From the authors' description of their analysis: Reads were demultiplexed and collapsed into UMI consensus sequences with MIGEC, and V(D)J alignment was performed with MiXCR. Using edgeR on replicate PBMC samples, clonotypes were called vaccine-responding if FDR was below 0.01 and the log2 fold change was above 5 up to day 15. Each bulk clonotype received a CD4 or CD8 identity based on whether the sequenced CD4 or CD8 repertoire contained that clonotype at higher abundance. In TCRdb, the public reads were trimmed at Q25 with fastp and aligned with MiXCR, with productive beta chains retained. Each CDR3 protein appears once, grouped with its most common genes and DNA. TCRdb's processing, not the authors' own work, is the source of the V and J calls. Within this sample are tens of thousands of distinct CDR3 sequences, with over 7.5% of them counted one time only. The ten largest clones add up to 41% of the sample.

Per the publication, the treatment or condition label means: live attenuated yellow fever vaccine strain. A standard Ficoll-Paque protocol was used to isolate PBMCs from peripheral blood. Dynabeads CD4 and CD8 positive selection kits were used to isolate the CD4 and CD8 T-cell fractions. TriZol was used to extract RNA from bulk PBMCs, from CD4 and CD8 fractions, and from dextramer-positive and dextramer-negative fractions. From the cysteine up to the phenylalanine, the CDR3 has a length of 14 residues. Only the CDR3 region is kept as DNA, spanning 42 bases read in frame from base 1. V is shortened by 5 bases, J by 3 bases, and the region joining them spans 13 bases. CDR1 MDHEN and CDR2 SYDVKM are derived from the germline V gene.

Rearrangement joined TRBV28 to TRBJ1-2; the D segment could be TRBD1, given 5 matching bases. The TCR comes from a man aged 25-45 years who received the YFV17D yellow fever vaccine. The material was CD8+ T cells sorted from PBMCs, obtained on the day of the yellow fever booster vaccination. The CDR3 is CASSPRDGYYGYTF. The DNA is TGTGCCAGCAGTCCCAGGGACGGCTACTATGGCTACACCTTC.